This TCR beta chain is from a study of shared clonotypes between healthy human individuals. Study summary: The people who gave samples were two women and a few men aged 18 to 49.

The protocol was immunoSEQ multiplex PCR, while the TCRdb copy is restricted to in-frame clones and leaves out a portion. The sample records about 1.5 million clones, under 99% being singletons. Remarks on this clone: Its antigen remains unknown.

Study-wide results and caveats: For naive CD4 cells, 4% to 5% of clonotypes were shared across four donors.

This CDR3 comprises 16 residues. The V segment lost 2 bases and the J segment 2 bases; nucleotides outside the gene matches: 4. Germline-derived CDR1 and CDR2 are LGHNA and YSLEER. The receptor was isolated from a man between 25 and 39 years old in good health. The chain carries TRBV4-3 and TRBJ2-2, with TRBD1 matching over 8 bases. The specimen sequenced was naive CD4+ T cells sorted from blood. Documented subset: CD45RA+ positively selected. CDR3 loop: CASSQPTGANTGELFF. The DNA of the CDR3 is TGCGCCAGCAGCCAACCGACAGGGGCTAACACCGGGGAGCTGTTTTTT.